The 30 T cell receptor beta chains listed next were all sequenced from one sample in a study of CD8+CD57+ T cells in acquired aplastic anemia. Genomic DNA templated the TCR beta VDJ and CDR3 profiling. TCRdb passed the reads through MiXCR, listing each CDR3 protein once. The data contain some 47,000 distinct CDR3 sequences, 55% to 75% of them singletons. Sequencing input: sorted CD4+, CD8+, or CD8+CD57+ T cells (not recorded which) from PBMCs. These receptors originate from a human donor in good health, serving as a control.

The gene calls are TRBV25-1 and TRBJ1-2, with D possibly matching TRBD1 (5 bases). The CDR3 spans 12 residues. CDR1 and CDR2 (germline): MGHDK, SYGVNS. V was shortened by 6 bases and J by 8 bases, with 13 bases between the two germline ends. The CDR3 spells CASSVGGGGYTF. CDR3 nucleotides: TGTGCCAGCAGCGTGGGGGGTGGGGGCTACACCTTC.

This clonotype was seen more than once but under ten times. V gene TRBV2 combines with J gene TRBJ2-3; D may match TRBD1 or TRBD2 (5 bases each). This CDR3 contains 13 residues. Trimming took off 5 bases at V and 0 bases at J, with 6 bases between the two ends. Germline CDR1 SNHLY, CDR2 FYNNEI. The CDR3 spells CASSRDSTDTQYF. In DNA form, the CDR3 reads TGTGCCAGCAGTAGGGACAGCACAGATACGCAGTATTTT. Complete variable domain (other parts from reference TRBV2 and TRBJ2-3): EPEVTQTPSHQVTQMGQEVILRCVPISNHLYFYWYRQILGQKVEFLVSFYNNEISEKSEIFDDQFSVERPDGSNFTLKIRSTKLEDSAMYFCASSRDSTDTQYFGPGTRLTVL.

This clonotype was recorded a few times. The rearrangement joins TRBV24-1 to TRBJ1-6; TRBD1 might be the D (6 bases). With 4 bases removed from V and 7 bases from J, the gap between germline ends came to 10 bases. In germline, CDR1 is KGHDR, CDR2 SFDVKD. CDR3 size: 14 residues. Here the CDR3 DNA reads TGTGCCACCAGTGAAAGGGGGATGAATTCACCCCTCCACTTT. Translating gives CATSERGMNSPLHF.

The V and J genes are TRBV6-1 and TRBJ1-1; D call uncertain. The CDR3 contains 11 residues. Germline values: CDR1 MNHNS, CDR2 SASEGT. Trimming shortened V by 6 bases and J by 5 bases, and 7 bases separated the two germline ends. The CDR3 sequence: CASRRRTEAFF. CDR3 in DNA: TGTGCCAGCAGACGTAGGACTGAAGCTTTCTTT.

The chain joins TRBV25-1 to TRBJ1-3; D is unclear. V lost 2 bases and J lost 1, with 6 bases in between. Germline values: CDR1 MGHDK, CDR2 SYGVNS. The CDR3 is 14 amino acids. Here the CDR3 reads CASSEGRSGNTIYF. CDR3 bases: TGTGCCAGCAGTGAAGGCAGATCTGGAAACACCATATATTTT.

The chain is built from TRBV5-6 and TRBJ1-3; 7 bases match TRBD1. Germline V gene data show CDR1 as SGHDT and CDR2 as YYEEEE. CDR3 size: 12 residues. V lost 3 bases, J lost 7 bases, and 1 base stayed unmatched. Written as DNA, the CDR3 is TGTGCCAGCAGCTGGGACAGTAACACCATATATTTT. Translating it yields CASSWDSNTIYF.

The rearrangement joins TRBV20-1 to TRBJ2-1; D not resolved. In germline, CDR1 is DFQATT, CDR2 SNEGSKA (reference sequence). Trimming pared 5 bases from V and 4 bases from J, leaving 6 bases between. This CDR3 contains 11 residues. The CDR3 is CSAGLYNEQFF. CDR3 sequence (DNA): TGCAGTGCTGGGCTGTACAATGAGCAGTTCTTC.

The chain joins TRBV7-9 to TRBJ1-1; 7 positions match TRBD1. CDR1 is SEHNR and CDR2 is FQNEAQ in the germline V gene (reference sequence). CDR3 length: 15 amino acids. J lost 1 base, V lost 3 bases, and 5 bases had no gene match. The CDR3 DNA sequence: TGTGCCAGCAGCTTGGTACAGGGGCAGAACACTGAAGCTTTCTTT. It is translated as CASSLVQGQNTEAFF.

The rearrangement links TRBV20-1 to TRBJ1-2; unclear D gene. From germline, CDR1 is DFQATT and CDR2 SNEGSKA (reference sequence). The CDR3 extends over 10 amino acids. V was clipped by 3 bases and J by 8 bases, with 7 bases between them. The CDR3 sequence is CSASLQGYTF. For the CDR3, the DNA is TGCAGTGCTAGTCTTCAGGGCTACACCTTC.

The chain couples TRBV19 to TRBJ1-6, with D uncertain. CDR3 size: 15 residues. Trimming removed 3 bases from V and 5 bases from J, with 11 bases in between. Germline lookup yields CDR1 LNHDA and CDR2 SQIVND (reference sequence). CDR3 amino acids: CASSMGGSHNSPLHF. Written as DNA, the CDR3 is TGTGCCAGTAGTATGGGAGGCAGCCATAATTCACCCCTCCACTTT.

The gene calls are TRBV10-3 and TRBJ1-1; D unclear. This CDR3 spans 13 amino acids. V lost 1 base and J 8 bases, leaving 11 bases between the germline ends. Germline V gene lookup returns CDR1 ENHRY and CDR2 SYGVKD. The CDR3 spells CAISEFGLQEAFF. The CDR3 DNA is TGTGCCATCAGTGAGTTCGGGTTGCAAGAAGCTTTCTTT.

A few counts support this clonotype. This chain uses TRBV15 with TRBJ2-7; D unresolved. The germline CDR1 and CDR2 sequences are LNHNV and YYDKDF (reference sequence). The CDR3 is 14 residues long. The V end lost 3 bases, the J end lost 2 bases, and 11 bases lay between the germline ends. The chain's CDR3 is CATSRDAGAYEQYF. DNA of the CDR3: TGTGCCACCAGCAGGGACGCTGGGGCCTACGAGCAGTACTTC.

The chain is built from TRBV12-3 or TRBV12-4 and TRBJ2-1, with a weak D call TRBD2 (7 bases). CDR3 length equals 14 residues. V lost 6 bases and J 4 bases, leaving 13 bases between the germline ends. In DNA, the CDR3 is TGTGCCAGCAGCGACGCGGGGGCGTACAATGAGCAGTTCTTC. The encoded protein is CASSDAGAYNEQFF.

J is TRBJ2-1 and V is TRBV9; 11 bases fit TRBD1. Germline V gives CDR1 SGDLS, CDR2 YYNGEE. V lost 4 bases and J lost 9; bases outside the gene matches: 9. The CDR3 has 15 residues. CDR3 region: CASSPTGTGGFEQFF. CDR3 nucleotides: TGTGCCAGCAGCCCCACCGGGACAGGGGGGTTTGAGCAGTTCTTC.

This clonotype appeared once. The chain joins TRBV29-1 to TRBJ2-7, with D possibly being TRBD1 (6 bases). Per the germline V gene, CDR1 is SQVTM and CDR2 is ANQGSEA. This CDR3 spans 13 amino acids. Trimming stripped 6 bases from V and 3 bases from J, with 15 bases between. CDR3 sequence (DNA): TGCAGCGTCTCACAGGGAAGGAACTACGAGCAGTACTTC. Protein sequence: CSVSQGRNYEQYF.

The chain joins TRBV4-3 to TRBJ2-1; D gene uncertain. Deletions cut 3 bases from V and 7 bases from J, with 7 bases between. The CDR3 sequence is 12 residues long. CDR1 and CDR2 from the germline V gene are LGHNA and YSLEER. The CDR3 sequence is CASSQVGNEQFF. DNA for the CDR3: TGCGCCAGCAGCCAGGTTGGGAATGAGCAGTTCTTC.

The chain is built from TRBV29-1 and TRBJ1-5; no reliable D call. CDR3 length: 13 residues. Between the trimmed V and J ends, which lost 1 base and 6 bases, there was a span of 10 bases. Germline loops: CDR1 SQVTM, CDR2 ANQGSEA. Here the CDR3 DNA reads TGCAGCGTTGAAGTGGTGCCGGGTCAGCCCCAGCATTTT. This encodes CSVEVVPGQPQHF. Together with reference TRBV29-1 and TRBJ1-5, the CDR3 gives the full variable domain: SAVISQKPSRDICQRGTSLTIQCQVDSQVTMMFWYRQQPGQSLTLIATANQGSEATYESGFVIDKFPISRPNLTFSTLTVSNMSPEDSSIYLCSVEVVPGQPQHFGDGTRLSIL.

As regards this clonotype: At one of its ends the junction is not consistent with the germline gene, which may arise from a read error. The chain's CDR3 is CSVRDSQNYGCTF. The CDR3 DNA reads TGCAGCGTTCGGGACAGTCAGAACTATGGCTGCACCTTC. The V call is TRBV29-1, the J call TRBJ1-2, with 7 bases that match TRBD1. The CDR3 extends over 13 amino acids. CDR1 SQVTM and CDR2 ANQGSEA come from the germline V gene.

This chain uses TRBV29-1 with TRBJ1-1; 8 nucleotides align to TRBD1. Germline trimming cut 4 bases from V and 4 bases from J; bases unmatched to any gene: 8. The germline CDR1 and CDR2 sequences are SQVTM and ANQGSEA. The CDR3 consists of 14 residues. Here the CDR3 DNA reads TGCAGCGTTGGGCCGACAGGGGCGGGCACTGAAGCTTTCTTT. It is translated as CSVGPTGAGTEAFF.

The chain has TRBV15 and TRBJ1-2; no clear D. The length of the CDR3 is 13 residues. V was cut by 0 bases and J by 4 bases, with 6 bases left in between. CDR1 and CDR2 from the germline V gene are LNHNV and YYDKDF (reference sequence). Written as DNA, the CDR3 is TGTGCCACCAGCAGAGATAGATCCTATGGCTACACCTTC. Its translation: CATSRDRSYGYTF.

The chain employs TRBV24-1 and TRBJ2-2; D possibly uses TRBD1 or TRBD2 (5 bases each). This CDR3 is built from 14 residues. From germline, CDR1 is KGHDR and CDR2 SFDVKD. Trimming pared 11 bases from V and 0 bases from J, leaving 12 bases between. The CDR3 is CARDGTANTGELFF. The CDR3, as DNA: TGTGCCAGGGACGGGACGGCGAACACCGGGGAGCTGTTTTTT.

V usage is TRBV24-1 and J usage is TRBJ2-7; D is ambiguous. The V gene lost 5 bases and the J gene lost 4 bases, with 14 bases spanning the gap. CDR3 length: 14 residues. The germline gives CDR1 KGHDR, CDR2 SFDVKD. The CDR3 DNA reads as TGTGCCACCAGTGCTAGAGCAACGGATTACGAGCAGTACTTC. Translated: CATSARATDYEQYF.

The rearrangement uses TRBV14 and TRBJ1-2; D is uncertain. Germline-derived CDR1 and CDR2 are SGHDN and FVKESK. CDR3 size: 13 residues. V dropped 1 base and J dropped 4 bases, with 7 bases sitting between them. Here the CDR3 reads CASSQGRRYGYTF. Written as DNA, the CDR3 is TGTGCCAGCAGCCAAGGCAGGCGCTATGGCTACACCTTC.

Regarding this clonotype: At one end the junction does not follow the germline gene, possibly because of a read error. The rearrangement uses TRBV19 and TRBJ1-2, with D uncertain. The germline V gene has CDR1 LNHDA and CDR2 SQIVND (reference sequence). The CDR3 spans 12 residues. The CDR3 DNA reads TGCGCCAGTAGTAGAGGCAGTTATGGCTACACCTTC. It encodes CASSRGSYGYTF.

V usage is TRBV12-3 or TRBV12-4 and J usage is TRBJ2-1, with 8 bases aligning to TRBD2. The CDR3 is 16 amino acids. Trimming took 2 bases from V and 3 from J; bases not matched to a gene: 6. CDR3 coding DNA: TGTGCCAGCAGTTTACGGGGGGGCCAGAACTACAATGAGCAGTTCTTC. This sequence encodes CASSLRGGQNYNEQFF.

The chain employs TRBV10-2 and TRBJ1-4; 7 bases agree with TRBD1. CDR3 length: 16 amino acids. Germline V lookup: CDR1 WSHSY, CDR2 SAAADI. V was clipped by 4 bases and J by 3 bases; unmatched bases: 8. CDR3 sequence (DNA): TGCGCCAGCAGTGTTGCAGGGGGTTTGTCTAATGAAAAACTGTTTTTT. It yields the protein CASSVAGGLSNEKLFF.

This clonotype was recorded once. The chain has TRBV25-1 and TRBJ2-1; no reliable D call. The CDR3 is 12 amino acids. With 6 bases removed from V and 6 bases from J, the gap between germline ends came to 9 bases. Germline CDR1 reads MGHDK; CDR2 reads SYGVNS. Here the CDR3 reads CASSTHLNEQFF. The CDR3 DNA is TGTGCCAGCAGCACGCACCTCAATGAGCAGTTCTTC.

The J gene is TRBJ2-2, the V gene TRBV24-1; 7 nucleotides match TRBD1. Germline lookup yields CDR1 KGHDR and CDR2 SFDVKD. V gave up 6 bases and J gave up 6 bases; unmatched junction bases: 9. There are 15 residues in the CDR3. This CDR3 is CATSYTGTDSGELFF. As DNA, the CDR3 is TGTGCCACCAGTTACACCGGGACAGATTCCGGGGAGCTGTTTTTT.

V usage is TRBV10-3 and J usage is TRBJ1-3; 9 bases agree with TRBD1. CDR1 and CDR2 (germline): ENHRY, SYGVKD. J was trimmed by 2 bases and V by 11 bases; bases with no gene match: 4. The CDR3 runs 13 residues. The CDR3 DNA sequence: TGTGCCTCCGGACAGGGGACTGGAAACACCATATATTTT. Protein sequence: CASGQGTGNTIYF.

The gene calls are TRBV7-2 and TRBJ2-7; D is uncertain. CDR3 length equals 11 residues. With 5 bases removed from V and 4 bases from J, the gap between germline ends came to 6 bases. From germline, CDR1 is SGHTA and CDR2 FQGNSA. CDR3 coding DNA: TGTGCCAGCAGCCATTATTACGAGCAGTACTTC. Translation: CASSHYYEQYF.